The next 13 T cell receptor beta chains were all read from a single sample in a study of T cell repertoires in cytomegalovirus infection. One entry per CDR3 protein, called by TCRdb with MiXCR from the reads. The table shows under 450,000 distinct CDR3 sequences, with about 35% occurring only once. Their antigens remain unidentified. This material consisted of cultured PBMCs, taken from culture after CMV antigen stimulation. The receptor set was obtained from a human donor in good health (CMV status not recorded). Some clones in this sample may be carry-over from other donors' samples.

The table lists this clonotype with a few counts. The genes are TRBV12-5 and TRBJ2-5; 11 bases are shared with TRBD2. Germline V gene lookup returns CDR1 LGHNT and CDR2 FRNRAP. The CDR3 consists of 16 residues. Trimming took 4 bases from V and 4 from J; bases not matched to a gene: 8. The CDR3 bases are TGTGCTAGTGGTTGGGGGACTAGCGGAGGGACAGAGACCCAGTACTTC. Residues: CASGWGTSGGTETQYF. Together with reference TRBV12-5 and TRBJ2-5, the CDR3 gives the full variable domain: DARVTQTPRHKVTEMGQEVTMRCQPILGHNTVFWYRQTMMQGLELLAYFRNRAPLDDSGMPKDRFSAEMPDATLATLKIQPSEPRDSAVYFCASGWGTSGGTETQYFGPGTRLLVL.

With regard to this clonotype: A read error may explain this, as a much larger clone is one base away. The J gene is TRBJ2-1, the V gene TRBV5-4; 9 bases fit TRBD2. The CDR3 sequence is 13 residues long. The junction had 4 bases not matched to a gene; V was cut back by 4 bases and J by 8 bases. Germline V lookup: CDR1 SGHNT, CDR2 YYREEE (reference sequence). In DNA, the CDR3 is TGTGCCAGCAGCGTTAGCGGGAGCGATGAGCAGTTCTTC. Its protein is CASSVSGSDEQFF.

The rearrangement joins TRBV12-3 or TRBV12-4 to TRBJ2-1, with D unresolved. This CDR3 has 16 amino acids. V lost 0 bases and J 5 bases, leaving 14 bases between the germline ends. The CDR3 reads CASSLALSIRHNEQFF. CDR3 nucleotides: TGTGCCAGCAGTTTAGCGCTTTCTATACGACACAATGAGCAGTTCTTC.

As concerns this clonotype: The conserved phenylalanine or tryptophan is not found at the CDR3 terminus, so this likely reflects a read error. V gene TRBV27 combines with J gene TRBJ2-2; no clear D gene. V was cut by 8 bases and J by 8 bases, with 3 bases left in between. CDR1 MNHEY and CDR2 SMNVEV come from the germline V gene (reference sequence). The CDR3 contains 9 residues. The CDR3 DNA reads as TGTGCCAGCTTGGGGGAGCTGTTTCTT. Translating gives CASLGELFL.

The rearrangement uses TRBV6-5 and TRBJ2-2; perhaps TRBD2 as D (6 bases). V shed 6 bases and J shed 4 bases, with 12 bases lying between them. There are 14 residues in the CDR3. The germline V gene encodes CDR1 MNHEY and CDR2 SVGAGI. The CDR3 here is CASRNGGITGELFF. DNA for the CDR3: TGTGCCAGCAGGAACGGGGGTATCACCGGGGAGCTGTTTTTT.

This chain uses TRBV20-1 with TRBJ2-7; D might be TRBD2 (5 bases). The CDR3 contains 13 residues. V shed 3 bases and J shed 5 bases, with 14 bases lying between them. Germline loops: CDR1 DFQATT, CDR2 SNEGSKA (reference sequence). Here the CDR3 DNA reads TGCAGTGCTAGCTTGGCTAGCCGTAACGAGCAGTACTTC. Translation gives CSASLASRNEQYF.

Concerning this clonotype: A much larger clone is a single base away; this may be a read error. V usage is TRBV7-2 and J usage is TRBJ2-2; D is unclear. The CDR3 contains 13 residues. CDR1 and CDR2 from the germline V gene are SGHTA and FQGNSA. CDR3 loop: CGSSTRSTGELFF. The DNA of the CDR3 is TGTGGCAGCAGCACGAGAAGCACCGGGGAGCTGTTTTTT.

The V gene is TRBV5-1, the J gene TRBJ2-1; 8 positions agree with TRBD2. Germline CDR1 is SGHRS and CDR2 is YFSETQ. Germline trimming cut 0 bases from V and 0 bases from J; bases unmatched to any gene: 11. This CDR3 is 19 amino acids long. CDR3 residues: CASSLATSGTSFSYNEQFF. The CDR3 DNA reads as TGCGCCAGCAGCTTGGCCACCTCCGGGACTAGTTTCTCCTACAATGAGCAGTTCTTC.

The gene calls are TRBV7-9 and TRBJ1-1; D ambiguous. The ends were cut back, 3 bases at V and 1 base at J, with 6 bases in the middle. The CDR3 covers 13 residues. Germline values: CDR1 SEHNR, CDR2 FQNEAQ (reference sequence). CDR3 protein: CASSFKSNTEAFF. Written as DNA, the CDR3 is TGTGCCAGCAGCTTTAAGTCGAACACTGAAGCTTTCTTT.

The chain is built from TRBV7-6 and TRBJ2-2; D possibly corresponds to TRBD1 (6 bases). This CDR3 region has 16 residues. With 4 bases removed from V and 1 base from J, the gap between germline ends came to 13 bases. Per the germline V gene, CDR1 is SGHVS and CDR2 is FNYEAQ. CDR3 loop: CASSSSGTQNTGELFF. The CDR3 coding sequence is TGTGCCAGCAGCTCCTCCGGGACACAGAACACCGGGGAGCTGTTTTTT.

This clonotype occurred many times. This chain joins TRBV7-2 and TRBJ2-5, with D unresolved. Germline CDR1 SGHTA, CDR2 FQGNSA. This CDR3 is 12 amino acids long. Trimming took off 5 bases at V and 9 bases at J, with 13 bases between the two ends. The CDR3 bases are TGTGCCAGCAGCAGGAATGGCAAGGCCCAGTACTTC. The encoded protein is CASSRNGKAQYF.

This clonotype was recorded a few times. The chain is built from TRBV7-2 and TRBJ2-2; no firm D call. The CDR3 totals 14 residues. Germline CDR1 is SGHTA and CDR2 is FQGNSA. V lost 3 bases and J lost 3, with 8 bases in between. DNA of the CDR3: TGTGCCAGCAGCTTGATGTTACACACCGGGGAGCTGTTTTTT. Its translation: CASSLMLHTGELFF.

The sample holds a few counts of this clonotype. The V gene is TRBV7-9, the J gene TRBJ1-1; D is undetermined. Germline CDR1 is SEHNR and CDR2 is FQNEAQ (reference sequence). Trimming removed 6 bases at V and 1 base at J, with 6 bases between. This CDR3 is built from 12 residues. For the CDR3, the DNA is TGTGCCAGCAGAATTGGGAACACTGAAGCTTTCTTT. Its translation: CASRIGNTEAFF.